This T cell receptor (beta chain) was identified in a study of TIL therapy for anti-PD-1-resistant metastatic lung cancer. Across the study: Half of patients were current or former smokers.

The germline V gene has CDR1 SGHTS and CDR2 YDEGEE. There are 12 residues in the CDR3. Trimming took 2 bases from V and 8 from J, leaving 10 bases between them. Stated time point: pre-treatment sample, taken before nivolumab and TIL therapy. This was the immunoSEQ v3 assay. Sequencing depth was about 2 million read pairs for survey level, roughly 4.5-6.5 million for deep. The protocol was immunoSEQ multiplex PCR, while the TCRdb copy is restricted to in-frame clones and leaves out a portion. This table holds about 36,000 clones, about 70% found once. This material consisted of blood, taken at baseline. The TCR sequence derives from a person between 30 and 79 years old with non-small cell lung cancer. The J gene is TRBJ1-2, the V gene TRBV5-8; no firm D call. The CDR3 region has the DNA TGTGCCAGCAGCTTCTCGGTTGGAGGCTACACCTTC. This encodes CASSFSVGGYTF. The full variable domain, rest sourced from reference TRBV5-8 and TRBJ1-2, is EAGVTQSPTHLIKTRGQQATLRCSPISGHTSVYWYQQALGLGLQFLLWYDEGEERNRGNFPPRFSGRQFPNYSSELNVNALELEDSALYLCASSFSVGGYTFGSGTRLTVV.